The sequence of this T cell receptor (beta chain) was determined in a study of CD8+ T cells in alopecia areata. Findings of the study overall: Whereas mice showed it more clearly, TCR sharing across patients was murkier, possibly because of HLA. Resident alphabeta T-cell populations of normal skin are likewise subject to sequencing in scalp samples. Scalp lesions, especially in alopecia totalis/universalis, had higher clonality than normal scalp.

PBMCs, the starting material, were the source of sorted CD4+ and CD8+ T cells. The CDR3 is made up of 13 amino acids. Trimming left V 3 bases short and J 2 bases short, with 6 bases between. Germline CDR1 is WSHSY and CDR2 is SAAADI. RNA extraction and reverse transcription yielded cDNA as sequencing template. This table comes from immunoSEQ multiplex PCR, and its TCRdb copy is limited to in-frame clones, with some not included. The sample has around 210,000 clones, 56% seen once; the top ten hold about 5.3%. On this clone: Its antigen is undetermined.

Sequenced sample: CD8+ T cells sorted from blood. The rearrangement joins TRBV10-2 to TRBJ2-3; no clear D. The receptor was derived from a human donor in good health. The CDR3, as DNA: TGCGCCAGCAGTGACGTAGTCACAGATACGCAGTATTTT. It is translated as CASSDVVTDTQYF.